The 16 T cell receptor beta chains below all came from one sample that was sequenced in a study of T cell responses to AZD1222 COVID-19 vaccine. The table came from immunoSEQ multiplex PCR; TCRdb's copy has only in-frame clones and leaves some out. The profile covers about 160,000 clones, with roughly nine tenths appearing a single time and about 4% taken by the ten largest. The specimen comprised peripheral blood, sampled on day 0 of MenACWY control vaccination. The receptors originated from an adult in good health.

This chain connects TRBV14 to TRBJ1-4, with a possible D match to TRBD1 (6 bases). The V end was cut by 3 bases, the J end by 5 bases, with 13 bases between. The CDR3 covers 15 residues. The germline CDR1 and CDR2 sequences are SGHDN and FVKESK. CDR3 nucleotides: TGTGCCAGCAGCCAGAACTGGGGGGCGAATGAAAAACTGTTTTTT. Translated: CASSQNWGANEKLFF.

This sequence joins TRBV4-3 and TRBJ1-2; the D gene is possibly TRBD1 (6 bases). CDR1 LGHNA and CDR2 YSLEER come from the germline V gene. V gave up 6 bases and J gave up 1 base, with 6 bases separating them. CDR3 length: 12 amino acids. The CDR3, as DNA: TGCGCCAGCAGACAGGGTAACTATGGCTACACCTTC. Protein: CASRQGNYGYTF.

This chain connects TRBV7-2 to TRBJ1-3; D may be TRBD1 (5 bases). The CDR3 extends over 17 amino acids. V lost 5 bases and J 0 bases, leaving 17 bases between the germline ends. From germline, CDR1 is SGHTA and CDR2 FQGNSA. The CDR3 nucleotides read TGTGCCAGCAGCATTTATACAGGAGCGTTCTCTGGAAACACCATATATTTT. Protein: CASSIYTGAFSGNTIYF.

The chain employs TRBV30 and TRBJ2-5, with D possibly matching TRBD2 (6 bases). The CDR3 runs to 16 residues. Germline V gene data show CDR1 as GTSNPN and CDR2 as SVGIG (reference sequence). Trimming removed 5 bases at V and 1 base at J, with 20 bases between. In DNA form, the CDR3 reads TGTGCCTGGGCCCCTGGGGTAGCGGTAAGCCAAGAGACCCAGTACTTC. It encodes CAWAPGVAVSQETQYF.

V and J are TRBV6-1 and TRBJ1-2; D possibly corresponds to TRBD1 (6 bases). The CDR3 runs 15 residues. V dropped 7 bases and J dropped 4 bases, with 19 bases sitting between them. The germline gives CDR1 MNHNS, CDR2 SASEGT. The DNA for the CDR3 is TGTGCCAGCAAACAGGTCGGACAGTATCGCTATGGCTACACCTTC. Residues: CASKQVGQYRYGYTF.

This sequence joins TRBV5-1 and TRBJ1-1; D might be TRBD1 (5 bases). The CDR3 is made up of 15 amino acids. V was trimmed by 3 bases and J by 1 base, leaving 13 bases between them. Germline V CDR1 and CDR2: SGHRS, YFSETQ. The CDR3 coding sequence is TGCGCCAGCAGCTCGGAGGGACGCCCGAACACTGAAGCTTTCTTT. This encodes CASSSEGRPNTEAFF. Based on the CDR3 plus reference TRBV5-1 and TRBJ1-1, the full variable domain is KAGVTQTPRYLIKTRGQQVTLSCSPISGHRSVSWYQQTPGQGLQFLFEYFSETQRNKGNFPGRFSGRQFSNSRSEMNVSTLELGDSALYLCASSSEGRPNTEAFFGQGTRLTVV.

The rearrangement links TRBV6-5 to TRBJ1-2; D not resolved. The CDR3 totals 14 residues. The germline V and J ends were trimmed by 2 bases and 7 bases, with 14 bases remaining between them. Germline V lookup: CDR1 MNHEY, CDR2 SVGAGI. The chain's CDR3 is CASSYGEAVLGYTF. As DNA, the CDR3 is TGTGCCAGCAGTTACGGCGAGGCGGTTCTTGGCTACACCTTC.

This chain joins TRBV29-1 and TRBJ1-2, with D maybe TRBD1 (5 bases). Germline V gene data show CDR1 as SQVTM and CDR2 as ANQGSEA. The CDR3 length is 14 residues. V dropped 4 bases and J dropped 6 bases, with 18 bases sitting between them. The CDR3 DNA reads TGCAGCGTTGTTGAGTCAGGGAGCAAACATGGCTACACCTTC. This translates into CSVVESGSKHGYTF.

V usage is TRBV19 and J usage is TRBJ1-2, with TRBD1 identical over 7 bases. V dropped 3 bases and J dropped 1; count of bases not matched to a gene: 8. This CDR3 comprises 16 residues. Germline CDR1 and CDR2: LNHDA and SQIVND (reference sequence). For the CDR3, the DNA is TGTGCCAGTAGTATCAGGGGGAACAGTGTTAACTATGGCTACACCTTC. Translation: CASSIRGNSVNYGYTF.

The CDR3 region is CAWSVLLADTQYF. CDR3 nucleotide sequence: TGTGCCTGGAGTGTACTACTAGCAGATACGCAGTATTTT. V is TRBV30 and J is TRBJ2-3, with D possibly TRBD2 on 5 matching bases. The CDR3 contains 13 residues. Trimming left V 0 bases short and J 4 bases short, with 8 bases between. Germline V CDR1 and CDR2: GTSNPN, SVGIG (reference sequence).

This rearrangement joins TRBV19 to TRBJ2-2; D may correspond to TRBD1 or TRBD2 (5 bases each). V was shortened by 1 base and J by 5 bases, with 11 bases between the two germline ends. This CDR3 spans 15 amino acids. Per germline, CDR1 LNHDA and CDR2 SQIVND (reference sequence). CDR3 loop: CASSIAGSTTGELFF. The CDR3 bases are TGTGCCAGTAGTATAGCAGGGAGCACTACCGGGGAGCTGTTTTTT.

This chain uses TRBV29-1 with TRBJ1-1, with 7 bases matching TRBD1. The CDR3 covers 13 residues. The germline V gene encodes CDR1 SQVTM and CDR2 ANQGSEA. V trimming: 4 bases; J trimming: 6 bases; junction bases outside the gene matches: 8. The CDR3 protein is CSVGIQGWAEAFF. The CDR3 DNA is TGCAGCGTTGGAATACAGGGGTGGGCTGAAGCTTTCTTT. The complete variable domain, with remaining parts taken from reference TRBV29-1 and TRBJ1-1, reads SAVISQKPSRDICQRGTSLTIQCQVDSQVTMMFWYRQQPGQSLTLIATANQGSEATYESGFVIDKFPISRPNLTFSTLTVSNMSPEDSSIYLCSVGIQGWAEAFFGQGTRLTVV.

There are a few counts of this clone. This CDR3 is CASSSLGSVEEQFF. The CDR3, as DNA: TGTGCCAGCAGCTCCCTGGGGTCGGTAGAGGAGCAGTTCTTC. This chain uses TRBV7-9 with TRBJ2-1; D unresolved. This CDR3 contains 14 residues. The V gene lost 4 bases and the J gene lost 10 bases, with 17 bases spanning the gap. Germline loops: CDR1 SEHNR, CDR2 FQNEAQ (reference sequence).

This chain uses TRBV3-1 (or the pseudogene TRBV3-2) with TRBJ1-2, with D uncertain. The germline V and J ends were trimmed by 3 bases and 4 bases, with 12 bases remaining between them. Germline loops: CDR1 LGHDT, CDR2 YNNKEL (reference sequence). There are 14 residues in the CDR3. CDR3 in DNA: TGTGCCAGCAGCCACCGGGGAGGATTCTATGGCTACACCTTC. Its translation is CASSHRGGFYGYTF.

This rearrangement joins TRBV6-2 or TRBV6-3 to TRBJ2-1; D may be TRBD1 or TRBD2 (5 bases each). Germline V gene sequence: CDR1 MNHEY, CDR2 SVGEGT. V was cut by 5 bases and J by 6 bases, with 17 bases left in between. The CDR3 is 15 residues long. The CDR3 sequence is CASSRGVGPVNEQFF. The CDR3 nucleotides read TGTGCCAGCAGTAGAGGGGTGGGACCCGTCAATGAGCAGTTCTTC.

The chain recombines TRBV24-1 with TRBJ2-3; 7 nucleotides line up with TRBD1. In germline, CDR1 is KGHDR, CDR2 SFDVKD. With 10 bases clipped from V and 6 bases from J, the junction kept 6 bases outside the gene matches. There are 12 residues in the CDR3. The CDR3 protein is CATGLRGDTQYF. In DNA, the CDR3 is TGTGCCACGGGTCTCAGGGGGGATACGCAGTATTTT.